Listed below are T cell receptor beta chains from one sample, sequenced in a study of shared clonotypes between healthy human individuals. Some clones are missing from TCRdb's copy, which holds only in-frame ones; the method was immunoSEQ multiplex PCR. The sample consists of millions of clones, 85% to 95% of them appearing once. The specimen was naive CD4+ T cells from PBMCs. These receptors all come from a man younger than 35 in good health. Some clones in this sample may be carry-over from other donors' samples. CDR3s leave out the opening cysteine and the closing phenylalanine or tryptophan. Fields, in order: V gene, J gene, D gene, CDR3 protein. The D gene is left open where the match is weak.

TRBV7-2,TRBJ1-5,.,ASSLEVNQPQH
TRBV19,TRBJ2-1,TRBD1,ASNPTGAGNEQF
TRBV19,TRBJ1-2,.,ASTPGRARLNYGYT
TRBV9,TRBJ2-4,.,ASSVGGVAKNIQY
TRBV28,TRBJ2-7,TRBD1,ASSSLQRQGRNYEQY
TRBV29-1,TRBJ2-5,TRBD2,SARRRLAGQETQY
TRBV30,TRBJ1-3,.,AGQPLELALETPYI
TRBV10-1,TRBJ1-2,TRBD1,ASSESQGAPFHYGYT
TRBV5-1,TRBJ2-2,.,ASSLDPGSTGELF
TRBV7-2,TRBJ1-5,.,ASSSRGGDQPQH
TRBV7-2,TRBJ1-2,.,ASSFVNDNGYT